These 10 T cell receptor beta chains were sequenced from one sample in a study of cytomegalovirus exposure and HLA in healthy donors. The PCR had 60 Vbeta and 13 Jbeta primers. Data came from immunoSEQ multiplex PCR; TCRdb stores just in-frame clones and leaves some out. Among around 150,000 clones listed, about 72% were seen once. Sequenced material: PBMCs. The receptors here all came from a male donor in good health and CMV-seronegative.

This chain links TRBV5-1 with TRBJ2-4; possible D gene TRBD2, 7 bases. Germline V gene lookup returns CDR1 SGHRS and CDR2 YFSETQ. With 4 bases removed from V and 2 bases from J, the gap between germline ends came to 13 bases. There are 15 residues in the CDR3. CDR3: CASSGEGTSKNIQYF. The CDR3 DNA reads as TGCGCCAGCAGCGGGGAGGGGACATCCAAAAACATTCAGTACTTC. The complete variable domain, with remaining parts taken from reference TRBV5-1 and TRBJ2-4, reads KAGVTQTPRYLIKTRGQQVTLSCSPISGHRSVSWYQQTPGQGLQFLFEYFSETQRNKGNFPGRFSGRQFSNSRSEMNVSTLELGDSALYLCASSGEGTSKNIQYFGAGTRLSVL.

The V and J genes are TRBV28 and TRBJ1-4; TRBD1 might be the D (5 bases). Trimming pared 9 bases from V and 0 bases from J, leaving 14 bases between. The CDR3 is 15 residues long. Germline V gives CDR1 MDHEN, CDR2 SYDVKM. CDR3 nucleotides: TGTGCCAGTCACCCTCGGGGGGCAACTAATGAAAAACTGTTTTTT. It translates to CASHPRGATNEKLFF.

The V gene is TRBV2, the J gene TRBJ2-1; weak D call: TRBD2 (5 bases). Between the trimmed V and J ends, which lost 2 bases and 8 bases, there was a span of 13 bases. Germline CDR1 is SNHLY and CDR2 is FYNNEI. The CDR3 runs 14 residues. The CDR3: CASSERLTIYEQFF. In DNA form, the CDR3 reads TGTGCCAGCAGTGAAAGGTTGACTATATATGAGCAGTTCTTC.

Turning to this clone: This is likely an artifact of a read error, given a far larger clone one base away. Other nucleotide sequences from this sample produce the same CDR3. The chain couples TRBV15 to TRBJ2-7; 7 nucleotides agree with TRBD1. V dropped 5 bases and J dropped 3; count of bases not matched to a gene: 4. This CDR3 comprises 13 residues. Germline assignment: CDR1 LNHNV and CDR2 YYDKDF (reference sequence). CDR3 residues: CATSGDSYYEQYF. CDR3 DNA sequence: TGTGCCACCAGCGGGGACAGCTACTACGAGCAGTACTTC.

The chain recombines TRBV6-1 with TRBJ1-5; perhaps TRBD1 as D (5 bases). This CDR3 region has 15 residues. Per the germline V gene, CDR1 is MNHNS and CDR2 is SASEGT. The ends were cut back, 2 bases at V and 2 bases at J, with 10 bases in the middle. The DNA for the CDR3 is TGTGCCAGCAGTGAACAGGGAGGTGGCAATCAGCCCCAGCATTTT. It yields the protein CASSEQGGGNQPQHF.

This clone was picked up a small number of times. The genes are TRBV7-9 and TRBJ2-5; D gene unclear. CDR3 length equals 14 residues. Germline loops: CDR1 SEHNR, CDR2 FQNEAQ (reference sequence). The V end lost 5 bases, the J end lost 4 bases, and 14 bases lay between the germline ends. The CDR3 DNA is TGTGCCAGCAGCCCCGCACGGGTCAGAGAGACCCAGTACTTC. Amino acids: CASSPARVRETQYF. The whole variable domain, remainder taken from reference TRBV7-9 and TRBJ2-5, is DTGVSQNPRHKITKRGQNVTFRCDPISEHNRLYWYRQTLGQGPEFLTYFQNEAQLEKSRLLSDRFSAERPKGSFSTLEIQRTEQGDSAMYLCASSPARVRETQYFGPGTRLLVL.

This sequence joins TRBV5-1 and TRBJ2-1; no clear D gene. V lost 3 bases to trimming and J lost 2 bases, with 9 bases between them. This CDR3 has 14 amino acids. The germline CDR1 and CDR2 sequences are SGHRS and YFSETQ. The CDR3 nucleotides are TGCGCCAGCAGCTCAGGATGGCCCTACAATGAGCAGTTCTTC. Residues: CASSSGWPYNEQFF.

This chain uses TRBV7-3 with TRBJ1-2; possible D gene TRBD1, 6 bases. This CDR3 has 13 amino acids. CDR1 and CDR2 from the germline V gene are SGHTA and FQGTGA. V lost 2 bases and J lost 8, with 12 bases in between. As DNA, the CDR3 is TGTGCCAGCAGCTTAGGACAGACATGGGGCTACACCTTC. It encodes CASSLGQTWGYTF.

The chain recombines TRBV15 with TRBJ1-6; no definite D call. V was shortened by 0 bases and J by 8 bases, with 14 bases between the two germline ends. The germline V gene encodes CDR1 LNHNV and CDR2 YYDKDF (reference sequence). The CDR3 consists of 16 residues. Here the CDR3 DNA reads TGTGCCACCAGCAGAGATGGGCAGGCTTGGGATTCACCCCTCCACTTT. The encoded protein is CATSRDGQAWDSPLHF.

The DNA for the CDR3 is TGTGCCAGCAGCTCAACCAACAGGGAGGGGTGGGACATTCAGTACTTC. It is translated as CASSSTNREGWDIQYF. The gene calls are TRBV5-6 and TRBJ2-4; D is perhaps TRBD2 (7 bases). Germline lookup yields CDR1 SGHDT and CDR2 YYEEEE. CDR3 length equals 16 residues. The V end lost 3 bases, the J end lost 8 bases, and 21 bases lay between the germline ends.